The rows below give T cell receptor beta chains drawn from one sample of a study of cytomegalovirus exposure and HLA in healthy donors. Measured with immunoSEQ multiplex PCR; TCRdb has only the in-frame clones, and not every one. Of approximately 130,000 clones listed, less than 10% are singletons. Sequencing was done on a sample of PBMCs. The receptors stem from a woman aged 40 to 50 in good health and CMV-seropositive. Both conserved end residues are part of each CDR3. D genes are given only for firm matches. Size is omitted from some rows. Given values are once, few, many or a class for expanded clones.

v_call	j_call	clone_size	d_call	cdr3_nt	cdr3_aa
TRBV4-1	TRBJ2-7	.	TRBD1	TGCGCCAGCAGCCATTATTCAGGGGGACAGGCGGCCGAGCAGTACTTC	CASSHYSGGQAAEQYF
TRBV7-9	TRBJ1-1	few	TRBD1	TGTGCCAGCAGCACTCGGACAGGGATGAACACTGAAGCTTTCTTT	CASSTRTGMNTEAFF
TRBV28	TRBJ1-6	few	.	TGTGCCAGCAACCCCCTGGGAGGAGGGTGGGCACATAATTCACCCCTCCACTTT	CASNPLGGGWAHNSPLHF
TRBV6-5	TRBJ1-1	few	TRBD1	TGTGCCAGCAGGCCGACAGGGGTCACTGAAGCTTTCTTT	CASRPTGVTEAFF
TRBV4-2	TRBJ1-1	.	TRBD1	TGTGCCAGCAGCTTGGGACAGGGGATCCCCTTGAACACTGAAGCTTTCTTT	CASSLGQGIPLNTEAFF
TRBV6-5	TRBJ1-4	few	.	TGTGCCAGCAGTTATTCGCCGGGTAGGAATGAAAAACTGTTTTTT	CASSYSPGRNEKLFF
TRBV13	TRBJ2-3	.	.	TGTGCCAGCAGTCTCGGGGGAATTGGCGCAGATACGCAGTATTTT	CASSLGGIGADTQYF
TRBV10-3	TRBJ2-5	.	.	TGTGCCATCAGTGACGGCGGGGAAGAGACCCAGTACTTC	CAISDGGEETQYF
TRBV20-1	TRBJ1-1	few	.	TGCAGTGCTCCCCGGACAGCTGAAGCTTTCTTT	CSAPRTAEAFF
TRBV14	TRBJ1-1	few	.	TGTGCCAGCAGCCGGGCGGGACGATACACTGAAGCTTTCTTT	CASSRAGRYTEAFF
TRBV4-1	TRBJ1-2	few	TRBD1	TGCGCCAGCAGCCAACCCGGGACAGGGTATGGCTACACCTTC	CASSQPGTGYGYTF
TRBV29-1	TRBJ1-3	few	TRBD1	TGCAGCGTTCTGACAGGGGTAAACACCATATATTTT	CSVLTGVNTIYF
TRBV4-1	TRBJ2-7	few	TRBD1	TGCGCCAGCAGCTCCGTCCGAACCGGGACAGAAAGCTCCTACGAGCAGTACTTC	CASSSVRTGTESSYEQYF
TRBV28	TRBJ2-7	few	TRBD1	TGTGCCAGCACTGACAGGGGCTACGAGCAGTACTTC	CASTDRGYEQYF
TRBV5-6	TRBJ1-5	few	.	TGTGCCAGCAGCGCCGGGACACCTTATAGCAATCAGCCCCAGCATTTT	CASSAGTPYSNQPQHF
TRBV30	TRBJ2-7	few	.	TGTGCCTGGAGTGCCCTGACCGGGAATAGCGGCTACGCGCAGTACTTC	CAWSALTGNSGYAQYF
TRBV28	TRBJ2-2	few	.	TGTGCCAGCAGTTTTCGCGGGGGCCTATCCGGGGAGCTGTTTTTT	CASSFRGGLSGELFF
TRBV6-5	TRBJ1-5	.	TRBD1	TGTGCCAGCAGTTCCAGGGGGCTCGGGCCCCAGCATTTT	CASSSRGLGPQHF
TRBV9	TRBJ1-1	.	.	TGTGCCAGCAGCGTAGCACAGGTCTCAGAAGCTTTCTTT	CASSVAQVSEAFF
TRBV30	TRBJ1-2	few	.	TGTGCCTGGACCAGCGACGGGGATTATGGCTACACCTTC	CAWTSDGDYGYTF
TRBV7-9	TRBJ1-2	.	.	TGTGCCAGCAGTAGTCCTTTAATGGGCTACACCTTC	CASSSPLMGYTF
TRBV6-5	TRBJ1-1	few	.	TGTGCCAGCAGTCCGTTAATCGGGGGGGCGATTGAAGCTTTCTTT	CASSPLIGGAIEAFF
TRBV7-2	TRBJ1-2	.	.	TGTGCCAGCAGCGCAGGGTGGGTTGTAGGAGGCTACACCTTC	CASSAGWVVGGYTF
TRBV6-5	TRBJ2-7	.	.	TGTGCCAGCAGTTACGGGAAAGGGGCCTACGAGCAGTACTTC	CASSYGKGAYEQYF
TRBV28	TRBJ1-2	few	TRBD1	TGTGCCAGCATCCCGCGTACAGGGGGCAACTATGGCTACACCTTC	CASIPRTGGNYGYTF
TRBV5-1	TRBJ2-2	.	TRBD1	TGCGCCAGCAGCAGCAGGGACAGCAACACCGGGGAGCTGTTTTTT	CASSSRDSNTGELFF
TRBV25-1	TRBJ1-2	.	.	TGTGCCACAACTAGTTCCGCGAACTATGGCTACCCCTTC	CATTSSANYGYPF
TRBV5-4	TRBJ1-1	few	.	TGTGCCAGCAGCCCCTCTAGGGGTATGAACACTGAAGCTTTCTTT	CASSPSRGMNTEAFF
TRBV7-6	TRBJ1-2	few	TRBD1	TGTGCCAGCAGCTTAGCGGGGGGGGACAGGGCGTATGGCTACACCTTC	CASSLAGGDRAYGYTF
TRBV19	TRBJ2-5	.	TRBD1	TGTGCCAGTAGCTCACTTGGACAGGGCCAAGAGACCCAGTACTTC	CASSSLGQGQETQYF
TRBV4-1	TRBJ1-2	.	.	TGCGCCAGCAGCCAAGAATACTTCCTCACAGGATCGTCCTATGGCTACACCTTC	CASSQEYFLTGSSYGYTF
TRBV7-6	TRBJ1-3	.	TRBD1	TGTGCCAGCAGCTTAGGGGGACAGGGAAGCTCTGGAAACACCATATATTTT	CASSLGGQGSSGNTIYF
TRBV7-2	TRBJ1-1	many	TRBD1	TGTGCCAGCAGCATCCGACAGGGAAGAGCTTTCTTT	CASSIRQGRAFF
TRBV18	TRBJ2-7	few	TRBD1	TGTGCCAGCACAGGGGACAATGCCTACGAGCAGTACTTC	CASTGDNAYEQYF
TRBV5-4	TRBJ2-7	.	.	TGTGCCAGCAGCTTGGGGAGTTCAACCTACGAGCAGTACTTC	CASSLGSSTYEQYF
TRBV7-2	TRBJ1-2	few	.	TGTGCCAGCAGCTTAGGGGTGAGGGCCAGGAGTCACTATGGCTACACCTTC	CASSLGVRARSHYGYTF
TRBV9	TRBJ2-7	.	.	TGTGCCAGCAGCGTAGGTGGGAGGTTCCCCCGGTCCGAGCAGTACTTC	CASSVGGRFPRSEQYF
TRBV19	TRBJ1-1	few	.	TGTGCCAGTGGACACGACAGGTCGGTCACTGAAGCTTTCTTT	CASGHDRSVTEAFF
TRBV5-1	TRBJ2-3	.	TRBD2	TGCGCCAGCAGCCCGGGTGCCCTAGCGGGGGGGACGGATACGCAGTATTTT	CASSPGALAGGTDTQYF
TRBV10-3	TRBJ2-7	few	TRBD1	TGTGCCATCAGTGCGGGGACAGGGGTTGGGGAGCAGTACTTC	CAISAGTGVGEQYF
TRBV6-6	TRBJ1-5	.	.	TGTGCCAGCAGGAAGGGGCAGGGTGGGAATCAGCCCCAGCATTTT	CASRKGQGGNQPQHF
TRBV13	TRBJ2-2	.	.	TGTGCCAGCAGCGGTGAGGTGACCGGGGAGCTGTTTTTT	CASSGEVTGELFF
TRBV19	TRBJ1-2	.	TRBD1	TGTGCCAGTAGTAAACAGGGGGACTATGGCTACACCTTC	CASSKQGDYGYTF
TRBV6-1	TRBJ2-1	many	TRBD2	TGTGCCAGCAGTGAACTAGCGGGGGGGTACAATGAGCAGTTCTTC	CASSELAGGYNEQFF
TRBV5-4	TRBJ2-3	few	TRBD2	TGTGCCAGCAGCCGGGCTAGCGGGGGGATCACAGATACGCAGTATTTT	CASSRASGGITDTQYF
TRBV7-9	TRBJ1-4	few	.	TGTGCCAGCAGCTTAGATGGAGGGTATGAAGAACTGTTTTTT	CASSLDGGYEELFF
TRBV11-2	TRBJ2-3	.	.	TGTGCCAGCAGCCCTGGGGGCCTAGCCCCAGCAGATACGCAGTATTTT	CASSPGGLAPADTQYF
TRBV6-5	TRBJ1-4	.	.	TGTGCCAGCAGTCCCCGGAGGGGGGGTGAAAAACTGTTTTTT	CASSPRRGGEKLFF
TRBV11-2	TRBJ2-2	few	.	TGTGCCAGCAGCTTAGATTTTCAGACCGGGGAGCTGTTTTTT	CASSLDFQTGELFF
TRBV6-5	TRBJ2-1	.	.	TGTGCCAGCAGTTACTCGAGAGAGGACAATGAGCAGTTCTTC	CASSYSREDNEQFF
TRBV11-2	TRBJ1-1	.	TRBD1	TGTGCCAGCAGCTTAATCGGGACAGGCAAAAACACTGAAGCTTTCTTT	CASSLIGTGKNTEAFF
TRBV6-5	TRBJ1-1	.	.	TGTGCCAGCAGTTACTCAGAGCATTTGAACACTGAAGCTTTCTTT	CASSYSEHLNTEAFF
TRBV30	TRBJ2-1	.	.	TGTGCCTGGAGTGTTGGCAGGGTCTGGAATGAGCAGTTCTTC	CAWSVGRVWNEQFF
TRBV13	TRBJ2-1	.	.	TGTGCCAGCAGCGCCCCCTTGCGGGGGCTGAGCTCCTACAATGAGCAGTTCTTC	CASSAPLRGLSSYNEQFF
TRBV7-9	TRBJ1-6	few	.	TGTGCCAGCAGCTTAGCGCAAGGGGAAACACCCCTCCACTTT	CASSLAQGETPLHF
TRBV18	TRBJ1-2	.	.	TGTGCCAGCTCACCCCGCCAGACAGTCTATGGCTACACCTTC	CASSPRQTVYGYTF
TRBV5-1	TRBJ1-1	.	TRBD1	TGCGCCAGCAGCTCTCAGGGGGAGGACACTGAAGCTTTCTTT	CASSSQGEDTEAFF